The 32 T cell receptor beta chains given below trace back to one sample, sequenced in a study of shared T cell receptors in the human thymus listed by TCRdb under 2021. The library was produced with the immunoSEQ multiplex PCR assay. TCRdb took this table from immuneACCESS and kept in-frame rearrangements with V and J called. Such tables lack part of the clones; where checked against another copy, unresolved V genes explain under half of the gap, and the rest is unexplained. For this sample the table gives roughly 500,000 clones, of which about 84% were detected only once. The top ten clones comprise about 0.014% of the sample. The sample was also reused in another study, on human thymus T cells.

Sequencing was carried out using thymocytes. These receptor sequences come from a boy in the first two years of life with a congenital heart defect. Donor details come from another sample of the same person, matched by shared clones.

This chain's CDR3 is CASRDTRTYEQYF. The CDR3 coding sequence is TGTGCCAGCAGAGATACGCGGACCTACGAGCAGTACTTC. The rearrangement joins TRBV6-1 to TRBJ2-7; D not resolved. Per germline, CDR1 MNHNS and CDR2 SASEGT. The CDR3 is made up of 13 amino acids. V was trimmed by 6 bases and J by 2 bases, leaving 11 bases between them.

The chain combines TRBV7-2 with TRBJ2-7; 7 bases line up with TRBD2. Losses at the gene ends were 5 bases for V and 2 bases for J; bases not matched to a gene: 12. CDR3 length equals 16 residues. Germline values: CDR1 SGHTA, CDR2 FQGNSA. The CDR3 reads CASSETSRSLAYEQYF. The CDR3 DNA reads as TGTGCCAGCAGCGAGACTAGCAGGAGTTTAGCCTACGAGCAGTACTTC.

The genes are TRBV25-1 and TRBJ2-7; tentative D call: TRBD1 (6 bases). The CDR3 consists of 14 residues. Trimming stripped 1 base from V and 2 bases from J, with 9 bases between. Germline assignment: CDR1 MGHDK and CDR2 SYGVNS. The CDR3 region has the DNA TGTGCCAGCAGTGAATGGGGGACAACCTACGAGCAGTACTTC. Translating it yields CASSEWGTTYEQYF.

Turning to this clone: This same CDR3 is encoded by further DNA sequences in the sample. The V call is TRBV4-3, the J call TRBJ2-1; TRBD2 matches at 14 bases. The CDR3 totals 20 residues. Germline V CDR1 and CDR2: LGHNA, YSLEER. V lost 0 bases and J lost 10; bases outside the gene matches: 17. For the CDR3, the DNA is TGCGCCAGCAGCCAAGATCGGGGACCACCGGGACTAGCGGGAGTAAGCGAGCAGTTCTTC. Translation gives CASSQDRGPPGLAGVSEQFF.

This clone was recorded once. The V and J genes are TRBV27 and TRBJ2-2; 8 bases are a match to TRBD2. The CDR3 loop spans 19 amino acids. Germline loops: CDR1 MNHEY, CDR2 SMNVEV (reference sequence). After removal of 0 bases from V and 4 bases from J, the junction contained 13 bases not matched to a gene. In DNA, the CDR3 is TGTGCCAGCAGTTTATCAGGGACCGCGGGACTAGTGATCACCGGGGAGCTGTTTTTT. Its protein product is CASSLSGTAGLVITGELFF.

This sequence joins TRBV4-3 and TRBJ2-1; 13 positions match TRBD2. This CDR3 contains 17 residues. J gave up 9 bases and V 4 bases, and 12 bases lay outside the gene matches. Germline lookup yields CDR1 LGHNA and CDR2 YSLEER. CDR3 coding DNA: TGCGCCAGCAGCCTAAAACTAGCGGGAGGGCCGGTGGGTGAGCAGTTCTTC. Translated, it gives CASSLKLAGGPVGEQFF.

This clone was observed a few times. The J gene is TRBJ2-5, the V gene TRBV11-2, with TRBD1 identical over 12 bases. J was trimmed by 4 bases and V by 1 base; bases with no gene match: 13. This CDR3 has 19 amino acids. Per the germline V gene, CDR1 is SGHAT and CDR2 is FQNNGV. The CDR3 DNA reads as TGTGCCAGCAGCTTAGGGGACAGGGGGCGCAGATGGTTCGGAGAGACCCAGTACTTC. The encoded protein is CASSLGDRGRRWFGETQYF.

This clone has just one count. This chain uses TRBV5-1 with TRBJ2-3; a possible D gene is TRBD1 (6 bases). The germline gives CDR1 SGHRS, CDR2 YFSETQ. Trimming pared 4 bases from V and 2 bases from J, leaving 11 bases between. CDR3 size: 14 residues. CDR3 nucleotide sequence: TGCGCCAGCAGCCCCGGGACACTCACAGATACGCAGTATTTT. Translated: CASSPGTLTDTQYF. The variable domain in full, with the rest retrieved from reference TRBV5-1 and TRBJ2-3, is KAGVTQTPRYLIKTRGQQVTLSCSPISGHRSVSWYQQTPGQGLQFLFEYFSETQRNKGNFPGRFSGRQFSNSRSEMNVSTLELGDSALYLCASSPGTLTDTQYFGPGTRLTVL.

This clone was counted between two and nine times. The rearrangement joins TRBV28 to TRBJ1-3, with TRBD1 as a possible D gene (5 bases). Germline CDR1 reads MDHEN; CDR2 reads SYDVKM. The CDR3 extends over 16 amino acids. V dropped 3 bases and J dropped 3 bases, with 15 bases sitting between them. In nucleotides, the CDR3 is TGTGCCAGCAGTTTGGGTCGGGTAAGGGGTGGAAACACCATATATTTT. It codes for CASSLGRVRGGNTIYF. The full variable domain, with the rest looked up from reference TRBV28 and TRBJ1-3, is DVKVTQSSRYLVKRTGEKVFLECVQDMDHENMFWYRQDPGLGLRLIYFSYDVKMKEKGDIPEGYSVSREKKERFSLILESASTNQTSMYLCASSLGRVRGGNTIYFGEGSWLTVV.

This clone showed up just a few times. V usage is TRBV28 and J usage is TRBJ1-2, with 7 bases lining up with TRBD1. The ends lost 6 bases at V and 6 bases at J; junction bases unmatched: 7. The CDR3 spans 13 residues. From germline, CDR1 is MDHEN and CDR2 SYDVKM. DNA for the CDR3: TGTGCCAGCAGCGGTGGGCAGGGGGATGGCTACACCTTC. Residues: CASSGGQGDGYTF.

The chain links TRBV6-5 to TRBJ1-2, with 8 nucleotides matching TRBD1. The CDR3 spans 16 residues. The germline V gene encodes CDR1 MNHEY and CDR2 SVGAGI. V shed 0 bases, J shed 4 bases, and the junction held 7 bases outside the gene matches. CDR3 region: CASSYSRDRLLYGYTF. As DNA, the CDR3 is TGTGCCAGCAGTTACTCCCGGGACAGGCTTCTCTATGGCTACACCTTC.

The J gene is TRBJ2-3, the V gene TRBV10-1; 11 bases align to TRBD2. Germline values: CDR1 WNHNN, CDR2 SYGVQD (reference sequence). After removal of 10 bases from V and 0 bases from J, the junction contained 15 bases not matched to a gene. The CDR3 has 18 residues. CDR3 sequence: CAIRLAGKPRVSTDTQYF. CDR3 coding DNA: TGCGCCATCCGACTAGCGGGAAAACCGCGGGTAAGCACAGATACGCAGTATTTT.

The chain employs TRBV30 and TRBJ2-3; D is uncertain. Trimming left V 4 bases short and J 9 bases short, with 17 bases between. The germline V gene has CDR1 GTSNPN and CDR2 SVGIG (reference sequence). The CDR3 loop spans 13 amino acids. Written as DNA, the CDR3 is TGTGCCTGGATACCGTGGCAGTCCTTCACGCAGTATTTT. Encoded protein: CAWIPWQSFTQYF.

The J gene is TRBJ1-1, the V gene TRBV29-1, with D hard to call. CDR3 size: 14 residues. V was clipped by 7 bases and J by 4 bases, with 19 bases between them. Per the germline V gene, CDR1 is SQVTM and CDR2 is ANQGSEA. CDR3 sequence: CSGLGTPAGTEAFF. CDR3 nucleotide sequence: TGCAGCGGGTTGGGCACCCCGGCAGGCACTGAAGCTTTCTTT.

The V call is TRBV5-1, the J call TRBJ2-3, with 7 bases fitting TRBD2. The V and J ends lost 1 base and 4 bases, in that order; junction bases with no gene match: 12. The CDR3 spans 17 residues. Per the germline V gene, CDR1 is SGHRS and CDR2 is YFSETQ. The CDR3 DNA is TGCGCCAGCAGCTTGCCGTCGGGGCGGGAGAGGGCAGATACGCAGTATTTT. Its protein product is CASSLPSGRERADTQYF.

The gene calls are TRBV30 and TRBJ2-3, with D possibly matching TRBD1 (5 bases). This CDR3 has 16 residues. Germline V gene lookup returns CDR1 GTSNPN and CDR2 SVGIG (reference sequence). V lost 0 bases and J 5 bases, leaving 18 bases between the germline ends. The CDR3 region is CAWSVLGSPGRDTQYF. In nucleotides, the CDR3 is TGTGCCTGGAGTGTACTGGGCTCCCCAGGGCGAGATACGCAGTATTTT.

This clone was found once. The chain uses TRBV30 and TRBJ2-5; D possibly corresponds to TRBD2 (6 bases). This CDR3 is 15 amino acids long. Trimming stripped 6 bases from V and 5 bases from J, with 22 bases between. Germline loops: CDR1 GTSNPN, CDR2 SVGIG (reference sequence). The CDR3 sequence is CACLTGVGLRETQYF. CDR3 bases: TGTGCCTGCTTAACCGGCGTGGGACTTAGGGAGACCCAGTACTTC. The variable domain in full, with the rest retrieved from reference TRBV30 and TRBJ2-5, is SQTIHQWPATLVQPVGSPLSLECTVEGTSNPNLYWYRQAAGRGLQLLFYSVGIGQISSEVPQNLSASRPQDRQFILSSKKLLLSDSGFYLCACLTGVGLRETQYFGPGTRLLVL.

The chain uses TRBV9 and TRBJ2-6; 10 bases line up with TRBD2. CDR1 is SGDLS, CDR2 YYNGEE, per germline. Trimming removed 3 bases from V and 4 bases from J; junction bases left unmatched: 7. CDR3 length: 17 residues. The CDR3 is CASSGLAGEGGANVLTF. The CDR3 DNA is TGTGCCAGCAGCGGTCTAGCGGGAGAAGGAGGGGCCAACGTCCTGACTTTC.

The rearrangement uses TRBV11-2 and TRBJ1-5; 7 nucleotides agree with TRBD1. There are 17 residues in the CDR3. The V and J ends lost 1 base and 1 base, in that order; junction bases with no gene match: 7. Germline-derived CDR1 and CDR2 are SGHAT and FQNNGV. The CDR3 protein is CASSLGRQGRSNQPQHF. The CDR3 DNA sequence: TGTGCCAGCAGCTTAGGCCGACAGGGAAGGAGCAATCAGCCCCAGCATTTT.

The chain has TRBV5-5 and TRBJ2-1; 7 nucleotides align to TRBD2. J lost 7 bases, V lost 4 bases, and 8 bases had no gene match. This CDR3 is 14 amino acids long. From germline, CDR1 is SGHKS and CDR2 YYEKEE (reference sequence). CDR3 region: CASSITDGRNEQFF. The CDR3 DNA sequence: TGTGCCAGCAGCATCACCGACGGGAGGAATGAGCAGTTCTTC. Complete variable domain (other parts from reference TRBV5-5 and TRBJ2-1): DAGVTQSPTHLIKTRGQQVTLRCSPISGHKSVSWYQQVLGQGPQFIFQYYEKEERGRGNFPDRFSARQFPNYSSELNVNALLLGDSALYLCASSITDGRNEQFFGPGTRLTVL.

This clone was recorded a few times. The CDR3 DNA reads TGTGCCACCAGCAGAGATCATTGCGGAAACTACGAGCAGTACTTC. This sequence encodes CATSRDHCGNYEQYF. The chain joins TRBV15 to TRBJ2-7, with no clear D. Looked up from germline, CDR1 is LNHNV and CDR2 is YYDKDF (reference sequence). This CDR3 is built from 15 residues. Deletions cut 0 bases from V and 3 bases from J, with 12 bases between.

The chain is built from TRBV30 and TRBJ1-6; perhaps TRBD1 as D (6 bases). Germline values: CDR1 GTSNPN, CDR2 SVGIG (reference sequence). V lost 5 bases and J lost 0, with 14 bases in between. This CDR3 is built from 16 residues. CDR3 sequence: CAWEDSASSYNSPLHF. DNA of the CDR3: TGTGCCTGGGAGGACAGTGCAAGCTCCTATAATTCACCCCTCCACTTT.

This clone showed up just a few times. Written as DNA, the CDR3 is TGCGCCAGCAGCCCGTTACAGGGGACTAATGAAAAACTGTTTTTT. Translation gives CASSPLQGTNEKLFF. The chain couples TRBV4-1 to TRBJ1-4, with 7 nucleotides matching TRBD1. From germline, CDR1 is MGHRA and CDR2 YSYEKL. With 4 bases clipped from V and 2 bases from J, the junction kept 4 bases outside the gene matches. The CDR3 runs 15 residues.

Concerning this clone: Because the CDR3's place on the DNA is in doubt, the DNA is left out and the CDR3 is given as listed by TCRdb. The chain is built from TRBV1 and TRBJ2-7; TRBD2, as called in the table, went unchecked against the DNA. TRBV1 is reported as a pseudogene. The CDR3 is 16 amino acids in total, end residues counted. This chain's CDR3 is CTSSQDVGEGNYEQYF.

This clone was seen a few times. The chain links TRBV2 to TRBJ1-4; a weak D match, TRBD1 (5 bases). This CDR3 has 15 amino acids. CDR1 SNHLY and CDR2 FYNNEI come from the germline V gene. V was shortened by 3 bases and J by 8 bases, with 16 bases between the two germline ends. The CDR3 spells CASSDGSRVGEKLFF. Written as DNA, the CDR3 is TGTGCCAGCAGTGATGGTAGCAGGGTGGGCGAAAAACTGTTTTTT.

The V gene is TRBV5-4, the J gene TRBJ2-5; TRBD2 matches at 10 bases. CDR1 SGHNT and CDR2 YYREEE come from the germline V gene (reference sequence). The CDR3 sequence is 16 residues long. Trimming at V came to 0 bases and at J to 3 bases, leaving 5 bases not matched to a gene. The DNA for the CDR3 is TGTGCCAGCAGCTTGGAGCGGGAGGGCCCTGAAGAGACCCAGTACTTC. Its protein product is CASSLEREGPEETQYF. The full variable domain, with the rest looked up from reference TRBV5-4 and TRBJ2-5, is ETGVTQSPTHLIKTRGQQVTLRCSSQSGHNTVSWYQQALGQGPQFIFQYYREEENGRGNFPPRFSGLQFPNYSSELNVNALELDDSALYLCASSLEREGPEETQYFGPGTRLLVL.

J is TRBJ1-2 and V is TRBV14; 7 bases line up with TRBD1. J was trimmed by 8 bases and V by 5 bases; bases with no gene match: 5. The germline V gene encodes CDR1 SGHDN and CDR2 FVKESK. This CDR3 is built from 12 residues. The CDR3 region has the DNA TGTGCCAGCAGCGACCGGACAGGAGGCTACACCTTC. It translates to CASSDRTGGYTF. Variable domain in full (rest from reference TRBV14 and TRBJ1-2): EAGVTQFPSHSVIEKGQTVTLRCDPISGHDNLYWYRRVMGKEIKFLLHFVKESKQDESGMPNNRFLAERTGGTYSTLKVQPAELEDSGVYFCASSDRTGGYTFGSGTRLTVV.

The sample holds a few counts of this clone. CDR3: CASSNLSPPSFTGNYEQYF. As DNA, the CDR3 is TGTGCCAGCAGCAATTTGTCACCGCCCTCTTTCACAGGAAACTACGAGCAGTACTTC. The chain employs TRBV21-1 and TRBJ2-7; TRBD1 was called by the table and not checked on the DNA. TRBV21-1 is reported as a pseudogene. The CDR3 spans 19 residues.

This sequence joins TRBV9 and TRBJ2-7; perhaps TRBD1 as D (7 bases). The CDR3 runs to 15 residues. Germline CDR1 reads SGDLS; CDR2 reads YYNGEE. V lost 5 bases and J lost 3, with 18 bases in between. The CDR3 DNA follows: TGTGCCAGCAGTGGAGGGGCCTCAGGGGGCTACGAGCAGTACTTC. It encodes CASSGGASGGYEQYF.

The V gene is TRBV7-2, the J gene TRBJ2-2, with 11 bases aligning to TRBD1. This CDR3 is built from 15 residues. Per the germline V gene, CDR1 is SGHTA and CDR2 is FQGNSA. Germline trimming cut 7 bases from V and 7 bases from J; bases unmatched to any gene: 8. CDR3 nucleotide sequence: TGTGCCAGCACCTCGGGACAGGGGGACGACGGGGAGCTGTTTTTT. Translated: CASTSGQGDDGELFF.

V and J are TRBV9 and TRBJ2-1; 14 positions match TRBD2. After removal of 2 bases from V and 7 bases from J, the junction contained 8 bases not matched to a gene. The CDR3 extends over 17 amino acids. Germline V gene data show CDR1 as SGDLS and CDR2 as YYNGEE. The CDR3 loop is CASSVGTSGSVGNEQFF. The CDR3 region has the DNA TGTGCCAGCAGCGTTGGGACTAGCGGGAGTGTCGGGAATGAGCAGTTCTTC. Full variable domain (outside the CDR3, taken from reference TRBV9 and TRBJ2-1): DSGVTQTPKHLITATGQRVTLRCSPRSGDLSVYWYQQSLDQGLQFLIQYYNGEERAKGNILERFSAQQFPDLHSELNLSSLELGDSALYFCASSVGTSGSVGNEQFFGPGTRLTVL.

The chain combines TRBV4-1 with TRBJ2-5; D is perhaps TRBD2 (5 bases). This CDR3 spans 15 amino acids. V was clipped by 4 bases and J by 2 bases, with 14 bases between them. CDR1 MGHRA and CDR2 YSYEKL come from the germline V gene. CDR3 sequence reads: CASSPLASDQETQYF. Here the CDR3 DNA reads TGCGCCAGCAGCCCCCTAGCAAGCGATCAAGAGACCCAGTACTTC.